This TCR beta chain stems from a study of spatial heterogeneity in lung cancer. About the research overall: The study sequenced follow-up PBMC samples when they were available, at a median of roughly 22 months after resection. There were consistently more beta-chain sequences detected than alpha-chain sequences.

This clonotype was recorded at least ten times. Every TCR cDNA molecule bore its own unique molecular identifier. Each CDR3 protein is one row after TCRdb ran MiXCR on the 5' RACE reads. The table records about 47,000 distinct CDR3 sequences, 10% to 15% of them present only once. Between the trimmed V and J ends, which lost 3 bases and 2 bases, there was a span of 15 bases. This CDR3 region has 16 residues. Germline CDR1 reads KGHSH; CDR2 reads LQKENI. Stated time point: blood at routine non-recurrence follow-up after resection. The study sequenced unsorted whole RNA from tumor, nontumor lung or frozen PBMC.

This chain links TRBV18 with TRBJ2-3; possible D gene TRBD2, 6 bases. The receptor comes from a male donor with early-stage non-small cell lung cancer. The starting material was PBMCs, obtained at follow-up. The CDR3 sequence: CASSPEVAGSTDTQYF. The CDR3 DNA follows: TGTGCCAGCTCACCTGAGGTCGCGGGGTCCACAGATACGCAGTATTTT.